These 2 T cell receptor beta chains were all obtained from the same sample, sequenced in a study of CD8 T cells in Susac syndrome. RNA amounts of about 0.5 to 1 ug underwent reverse transcription with random hexamers. One entry per CDR3 protein, called by TCRdb with MiXCR from the immunoSEQ multiplex PCR reads. The table shows about 300,000 distinct CDR3 sequences, with 89% occurring only once. Sequencing was performed on CD8+ T cells from PBMCs. The receptors were sampled from a human donor with multiple sclerosis.

V is TRBV29-1 and J is TRBJ1-3; D gene unclear. The CDR3 extends over 15 amino acids. V was pared by 7 bases and J by 0 bases, with 16 bases between. The germline CDR1 and CDR2 sequences are SQVTM and ANQGSEA. The CDR3: CSAMGSLSSGNTIYF. CDR3 sequence (DNA): TGCAGCGCAATGGGCAGCTTAAGCTCTGGAAACACCATATATTTT.

This sequence joins TRBV27 and TRBJ1-5; the match to TRBD1 covers 7 bases. V lost 5 bases, J lost 0 bases, and 10 bases stayed unmatched. Looked up from germline, CDR1 is MNHEY and CDR2 is SMNVEV (reference sequence). The CDR3 covers 17 residues. This CDR3 is CASSPSQGENSNQPQHF. The CDR3 DNA reads TGTGCCAGCAGTCCCTCGCAGGGGGAAAATAGCAATCAGCCCCAGCATTTT.